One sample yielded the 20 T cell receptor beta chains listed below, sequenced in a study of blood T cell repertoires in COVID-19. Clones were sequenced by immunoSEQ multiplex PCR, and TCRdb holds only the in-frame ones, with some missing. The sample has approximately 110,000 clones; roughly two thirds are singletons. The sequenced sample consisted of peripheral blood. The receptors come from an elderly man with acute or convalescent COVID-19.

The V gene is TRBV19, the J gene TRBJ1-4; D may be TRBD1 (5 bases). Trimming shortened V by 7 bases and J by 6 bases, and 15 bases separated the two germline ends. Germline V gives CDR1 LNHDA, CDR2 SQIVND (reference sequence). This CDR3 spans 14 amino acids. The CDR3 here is CASKENGGYEKLFF. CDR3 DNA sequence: TGTGCCAGTAAGGAAAACGGGGGGTATGAAAAACTGTTTTTT.

DNA of the CDR3: TGTGCCAGCTCCGTCCGGGGAAACACCATATATTTT. Amino acid sequence: CASSVRGNTIYF. The V and J genes are TRBV18 and TRBJ1-3, with D hard to call. V lost 6 bases and J lost 4, with 7 bases in between. This CDR3 is 12 amino acids long. The germline V gene has CDR1 KGHSH and CDR2 LQKENI.

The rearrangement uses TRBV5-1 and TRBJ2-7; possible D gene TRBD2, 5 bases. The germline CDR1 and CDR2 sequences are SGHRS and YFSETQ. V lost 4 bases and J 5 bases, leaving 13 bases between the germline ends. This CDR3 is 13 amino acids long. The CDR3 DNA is TGCGCCAGCAGCGAGGAGTGGCGGGACGAGCAGTACTTC. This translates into CASSEEWRDEQYF.

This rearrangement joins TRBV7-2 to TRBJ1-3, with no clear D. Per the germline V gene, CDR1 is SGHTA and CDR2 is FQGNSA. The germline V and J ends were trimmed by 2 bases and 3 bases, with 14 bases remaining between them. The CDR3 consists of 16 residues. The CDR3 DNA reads TGTGCCAGCAGCTTAACGTCGGGGAGTCATGGAAACACCATATATTTT. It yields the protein CASSLTSGSHGNTIYF. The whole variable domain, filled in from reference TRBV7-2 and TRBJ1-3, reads GAGVSQSPSNKVTEKGKDVELRCDPISGHTALYWYRQSLGQGLEFLIYFQGNSAPDKSGLPSDRFSAERTGGSVSTLTIQRTQQEDSAVYLCASSLTSGSHGNTIYFGEGSWLTVV.

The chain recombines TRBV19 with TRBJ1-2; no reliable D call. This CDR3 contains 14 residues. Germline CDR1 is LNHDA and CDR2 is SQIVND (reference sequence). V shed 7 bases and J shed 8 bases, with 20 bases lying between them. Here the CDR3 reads CASINPPGSRGYTF. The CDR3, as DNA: TGTGCCAGTATCAACCCCCCCGGGAGTCGGGGCTACACCTTC.

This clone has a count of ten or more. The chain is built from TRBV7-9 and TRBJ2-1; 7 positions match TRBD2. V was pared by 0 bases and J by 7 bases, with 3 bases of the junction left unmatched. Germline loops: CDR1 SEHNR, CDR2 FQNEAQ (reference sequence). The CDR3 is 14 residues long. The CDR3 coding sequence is TGTGCCAGCAGCTTAGCGGGAGGGCTTAATGAGCAGTTCTTC. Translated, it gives CASSLAGGLNEQFF.

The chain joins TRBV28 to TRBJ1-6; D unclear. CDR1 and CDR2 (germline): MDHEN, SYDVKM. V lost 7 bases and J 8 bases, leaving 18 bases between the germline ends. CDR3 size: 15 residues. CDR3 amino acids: CASKMGSGFDSPLHF. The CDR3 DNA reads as TGTGCCAGCAAAATGGGTTCGGGTTTTGATTCACCCCTCCACTTT.

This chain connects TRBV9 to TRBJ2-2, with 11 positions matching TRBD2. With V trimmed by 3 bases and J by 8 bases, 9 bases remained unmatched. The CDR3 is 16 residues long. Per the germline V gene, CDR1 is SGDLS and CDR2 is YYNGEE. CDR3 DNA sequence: TGTGCCAGCAGCGCCACAGCTACTAGCGGGGGAGGGGAGCTGTTTTTT. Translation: CASSATATSGGGELFF.

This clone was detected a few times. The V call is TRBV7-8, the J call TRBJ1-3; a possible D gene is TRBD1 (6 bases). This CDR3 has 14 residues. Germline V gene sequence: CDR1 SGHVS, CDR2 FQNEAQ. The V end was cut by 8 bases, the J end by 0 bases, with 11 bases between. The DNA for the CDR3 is TGTGCCAGCGGGGGGGCGAGCTCTGGAAACACCATATATTTT. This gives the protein CASGGASSGNTIYF.

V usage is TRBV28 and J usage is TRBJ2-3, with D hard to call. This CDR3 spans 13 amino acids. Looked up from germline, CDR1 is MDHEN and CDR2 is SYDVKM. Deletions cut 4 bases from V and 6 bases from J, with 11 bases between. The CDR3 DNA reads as TGTGCCAGCAGTTACCAGGTCCCCGATACGCAGTATTTT. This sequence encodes CASSYQVPDTQYF.

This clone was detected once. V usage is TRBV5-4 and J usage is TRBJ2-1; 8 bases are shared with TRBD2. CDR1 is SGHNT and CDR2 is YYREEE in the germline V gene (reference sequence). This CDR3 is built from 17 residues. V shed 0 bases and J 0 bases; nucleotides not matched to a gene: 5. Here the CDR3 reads CASSLAGAGGSYNEQFF. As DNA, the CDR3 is TGTGCCAGCAGCTTGGCCGGGGCGGGAGGCTCCTACAATGAGCAGTTCTTC.

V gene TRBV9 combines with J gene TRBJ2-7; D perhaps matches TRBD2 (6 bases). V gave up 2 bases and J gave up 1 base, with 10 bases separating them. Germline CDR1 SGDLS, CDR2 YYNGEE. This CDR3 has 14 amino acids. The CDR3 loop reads CASSVARGSYEQYF. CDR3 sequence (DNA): TGTGCCAGCAGCGTCGCTCGGGGGTCCTACGAGCAGTACTTC.

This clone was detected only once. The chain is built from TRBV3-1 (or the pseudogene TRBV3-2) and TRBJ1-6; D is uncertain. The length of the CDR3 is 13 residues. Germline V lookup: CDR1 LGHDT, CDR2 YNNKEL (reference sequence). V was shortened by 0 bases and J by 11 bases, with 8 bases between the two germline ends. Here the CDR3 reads CASSQESGTPLHF. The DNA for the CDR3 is TGTGCCAGCAGCCAAGAGTCCGGTACACCCCTCCACTTT.

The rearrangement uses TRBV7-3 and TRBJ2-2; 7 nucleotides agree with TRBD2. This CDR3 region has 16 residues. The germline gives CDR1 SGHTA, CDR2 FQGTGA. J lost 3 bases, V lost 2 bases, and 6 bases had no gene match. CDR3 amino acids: CASSLGPSGYTGELFF. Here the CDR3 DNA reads TGTGCCAGCAGCTTAGGGCCTAGCGGTTACACCGGGGAGCTGTTTTTT.

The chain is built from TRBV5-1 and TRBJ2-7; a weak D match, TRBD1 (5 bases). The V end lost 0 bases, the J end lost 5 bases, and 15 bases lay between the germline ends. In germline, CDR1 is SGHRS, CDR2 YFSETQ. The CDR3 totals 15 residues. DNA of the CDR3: TGCGCCAGCAGCTTGGAAGGACAAAAGGGCCACGAGCAGTACTTC. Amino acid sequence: CASSLEGQKGHEQYF.

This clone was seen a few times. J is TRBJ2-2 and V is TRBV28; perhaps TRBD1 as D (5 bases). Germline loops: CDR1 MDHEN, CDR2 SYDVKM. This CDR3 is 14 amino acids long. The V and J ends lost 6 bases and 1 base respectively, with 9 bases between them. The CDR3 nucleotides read TGTGCCAGCAGCCCCACAGGGAACACCGGGGAGCTGTTTTTT. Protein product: CASSPTGNTGELFF.

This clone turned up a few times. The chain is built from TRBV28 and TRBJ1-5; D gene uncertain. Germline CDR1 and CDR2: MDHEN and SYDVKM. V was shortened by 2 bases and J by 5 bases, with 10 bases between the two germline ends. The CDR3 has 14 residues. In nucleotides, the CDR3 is TGTGCCAGCAGTTTACCCCAACTATATCAGCCCCAGCATTTT. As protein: CASSLPQLYQPQHF.

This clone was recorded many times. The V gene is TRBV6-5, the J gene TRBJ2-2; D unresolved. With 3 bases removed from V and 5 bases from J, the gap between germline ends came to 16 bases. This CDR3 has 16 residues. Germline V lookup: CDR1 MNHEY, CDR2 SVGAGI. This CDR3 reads CASSYSLGKRTGELFF. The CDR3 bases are TGTGCCAGCAGTTATTCTCTAGGAAAAAGGACCGGGGAGCTGTTTTTT.

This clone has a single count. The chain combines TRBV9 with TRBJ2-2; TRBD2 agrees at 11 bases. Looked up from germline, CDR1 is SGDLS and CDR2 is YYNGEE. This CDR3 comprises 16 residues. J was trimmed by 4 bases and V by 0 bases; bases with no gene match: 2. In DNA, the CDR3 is TGTGCCAGCAGCGTAGCTCTAGCGGGAGGCACCGGGGAGCTGTTTTTT. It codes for CASSVALAGGTGELFF. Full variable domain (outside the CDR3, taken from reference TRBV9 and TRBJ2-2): DSGVTQTPKHLITATGQRVTLRCSPRSGDLSVYWYQQSLDQGLQFLIQYYNGEERAKGNILERFSAQQFPDLHSELNLSSLELGDSALYFCASSVALAGGTGELFFGEGSRLTVL.

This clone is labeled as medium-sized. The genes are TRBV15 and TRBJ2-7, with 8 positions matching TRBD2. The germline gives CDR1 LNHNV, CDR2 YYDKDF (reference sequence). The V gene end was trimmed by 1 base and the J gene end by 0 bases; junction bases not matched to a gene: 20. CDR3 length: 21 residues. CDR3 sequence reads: CATSRARGQGWREASSYEQYF. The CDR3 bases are TGTGCCACCAGCAGAGCTCGGGGGCAGGGGTGGCGGGAGGCCTCCTCCTACGAGCAGTACTTC.